The rows below give T cell receptor beta chains drawn from one sample of a study of cytomegalovirus exposure and HLA in healthy donors. Some clones are missing from TCRdb's copy, which holds only in-frame ones; the method was immunoSEQ multiplex PCR. The data show under 85,000 clones, more than 75% seen once. Input material: PBMCs. The origin of the receptors is a man between 18 and 29 years old in good health and CMV-seronegative. Both conserved end residues are part of each CDR3. Each record gives: J gene, clone size, V gene, CDR3 protein. Clone size appears in some rows only: once, few, many, or a class for an expanded clone.

>TRBJ1-5|few|TRBV19
CASSPLRQSSNQPQHF
>TRBJ1-1|-|TRBV18
CASSPSGNTEAFF
>TRBJ2-3|-|TRBV6-1
CASSARGPDTQYF
>TRBJ2-5|-|TRBV28
CASSQTLPGLAGGQETQYF
>TRBJ2-3|-|TRBV7-2
CASSLFPGGGDTQYF
>TRBJ2-3|-|TRBV19
CASSMWPGLADTDTQYF
>TRBJ1-4|-|TRBV5-8
CASSLRDRVNEKLFF
>TRBJ2-5|-|TRBV19
CASSTGTSGVGQYF
>TRBJ1-2|once|TRBV6-1
CASRRTRGNYGYTF
>TRBJ2-7|-|TRBV2
CASSEAGTVKPYEQYF
>TRBJ2-2|-|TRBV5-1
CASSLLLAGTKNTGELFF
>TRBJ2-3|-|TRBV4-1
CASSQDWTTIIGRTDTQYF
>TRBJ2-3|-|TRBV7-6
CASSLWRGSRADTQYF
>TRBJ2-5|-|TRBV6-5
CASSYQAGKETQYF
>TRBJ2-7|-|TRBV5-1
CASSLEGRGGSKQYF
>TRBJ2-7|-|TRBV4-1
CASSPLKAGGVSEQYF
>TRBJ2-5|-|TRBV7-2
CASSSNGHTGETQYF
>TRBJ1-2|-|TRBV2
CASRPGTDVPYTF
>TRBJ1-1|once|TRBV5-1
CASSLDRGNTEAFF
>TRBJ2-3|-|TRBV5-8
CASSLVGTPVDTQYF
>TRBJ1-6|-|TRBV7-2
CASSLEGTSSSPLHF
>TRBJ1-2|-|TRBV4-2
CASSQEGWTANYGYTF
>TRBJ2-6|-|TRBV7-3
CASGGTGSGANVLTF
>TRBJ1-2|-|TRBV5-4
CASSLSGWNGVNGYTF
>TRBJ2-1|once|TRBV21-1
CASSTKAGGIDPDNEQFF
>TRBJ2-7|-|TRBV10-3
CAISGRLADRLSYEQYF
>TRBJ2-7|-|TRBV10-1
CASSEGTGGSSYEQYF
>TRBJ1-4|-|TRBV5-1
CASSLSGASEKLFF
>TRBJ1-1|few|TRBV2
CASSGQGNTEAFF
>TRBJ2-5|-|TRBV7-2
CASSLVGAQETQYF
>TRBJ1-2|-|TRBV5-1
CASSTGQFLAMDF
>TRBJ2-3|-|TRBV6-1
CASSRLAGGPDTQYF
>TRBJ2-3|few|TRBV6-1
CASKTVERGTDTQYF
>TRBJ1-1|-|TRBV9
CASSPVVDMNTEAFF
>TRBJ1-1|-|TRBV27
CASSPPARGQNTEAFF
>TRBJ1-3|-|TRBV18
CASSPPDRASGNTIYF
>TRBJ1-6|-|TRBV7-8
CASGTGFSPLHF
>TRBJ2-5|-|TRBV4-2
CASSPGRGQETQYF